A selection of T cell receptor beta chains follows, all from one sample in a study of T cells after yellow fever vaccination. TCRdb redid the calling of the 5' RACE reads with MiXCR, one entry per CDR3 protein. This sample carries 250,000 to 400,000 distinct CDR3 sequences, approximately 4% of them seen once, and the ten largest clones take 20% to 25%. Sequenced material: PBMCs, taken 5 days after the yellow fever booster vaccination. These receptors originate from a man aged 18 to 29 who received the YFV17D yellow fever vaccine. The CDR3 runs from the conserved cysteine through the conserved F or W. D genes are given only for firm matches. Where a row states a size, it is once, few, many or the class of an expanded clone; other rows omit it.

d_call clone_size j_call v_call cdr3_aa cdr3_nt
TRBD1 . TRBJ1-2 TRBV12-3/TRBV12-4 CASRWGQTNYGYTF TGTGCCAGCAGGTGGGGACAGACCAACTATGGCTACACCTTC
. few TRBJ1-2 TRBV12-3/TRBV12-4 CASSHRGVSGYTF TGTGCCAGCAGCCATCGGGGGGTATCTGGCTACACCTTC
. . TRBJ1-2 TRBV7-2 CASSPPDSMGYTF TGTGCCAGCAGCCCGCCGGACAGTATGGGCTACACCTTC
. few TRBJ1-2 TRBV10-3 CAISEEGGLYGYTF TGTGCCATCAGTGAGGAGGGGGGCTTGTATGGCTACACCTTC
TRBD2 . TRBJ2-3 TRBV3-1 CASSHVIGTSGDTQYF TGTGCCAGCAGCCACGTTATTGGAACTAGCGGGGATACGCAGTATTTT
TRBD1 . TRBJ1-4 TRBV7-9 CASSFRGSTNEKLFF TGTGCCAGCAGCTTCAGGGGGTCAACTAATGAAAAACTGTTTTTT
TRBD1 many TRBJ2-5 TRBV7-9 CASSRRTGQETQYF TGTGCCAGCAGCCGCCGGACAGGCCAAGAGACCCAGTACTTC
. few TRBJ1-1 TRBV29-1 CSARRDTEAFF TGCAGCGCTCGCAGGGACACTGAAGCTTTCTTT
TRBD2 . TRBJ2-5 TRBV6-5 CASSNRGGTQYF TGTGCCAGCAGTAATCGGGGGGGGACCCAGTACTTC
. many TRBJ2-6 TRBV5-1 CASSLGDSGANVLTF TGCGCCAGCAGCTTAGGAGACTCTGGGGCCAACGTCCTGACTTTC
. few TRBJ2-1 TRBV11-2 CASSYTTGLSSYNEQFF TGTGCCAGCAGTTATACGACAGGACTTAGCTCCTACAATGAGCAGTTCTTC
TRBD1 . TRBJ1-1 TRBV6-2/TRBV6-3 CASMDRGFTEAFF TGTGCCAGCATGGACAGGGGATTCACTGAAGCTTTCTTT
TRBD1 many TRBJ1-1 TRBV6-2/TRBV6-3 CASSQQGDTEAFF TGTGCCAGCAGCCAACAGGGGGACACTGAAGCTTTCTTT
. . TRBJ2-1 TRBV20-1 CSYNVGRGSSYNEQFF TGCAGTTACAATGTCGGTCGGGGGTCCAGCTACAATGAGCAGTTCTTC
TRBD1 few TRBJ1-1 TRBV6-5 CASSDRGPNTEAFF TGTGCCAGCAGTGACAGGGGGCCGAACACTGAAGCTTTCTTT
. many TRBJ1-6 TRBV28 CASSLQGGYNSPLHF TGTGCCAGCAGTTTACAGGGCGGCTATAATTCACCCCTCCACTTT
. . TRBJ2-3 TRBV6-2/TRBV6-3 CASSQLNTQYF TGTGCCAGCAGTCAACTTAATACGCAGTATTTT
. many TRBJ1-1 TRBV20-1 CSAIRELNTEAFF TGCAGTGCGATCCGGGAGTTGAACACTGAAGCTTTCTTT
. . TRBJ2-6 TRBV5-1 CASSRQSRISGANVLTF TGCGCCAGCAGTCGACAATCCCGGATCTCTGGGGCCAACGTCCTGACTTTC
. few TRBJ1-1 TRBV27 CASTRGAEAFF TGTGCCAGCACACGGGGCGCTGAAGCTTTCTTT
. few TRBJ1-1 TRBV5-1 CASSSSGSEAFF TGCGCCAGCAGCTCGTCAGGGAGTGAAGCTTTCTTT
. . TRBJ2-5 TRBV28 CASSTGATRETQYF TGTGCCAGCAGCACGGGGGCCACCAGGGAGACCCAGTACTTC
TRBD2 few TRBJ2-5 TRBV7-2 CASSLTGTNQETQYF TGTGCCAGCAGCTTAACCGGGACTAATCAAGAGACCCAGTACTTC
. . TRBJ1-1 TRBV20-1 CSASRWSPLNTEAFF TGCAGTGCTAGTCGTTGGAGCCCACTGAACACTGAAGCTTTCTTT
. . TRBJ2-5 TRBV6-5 CASSYSGTQETQYF TGTGCCAGCAGTTACTCGGGGACCCAAGAGACCCAGTACTTC
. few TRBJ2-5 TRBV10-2 CATIPLGATQETQYF TGCGCCACCATCCCCCTTGGCGCCACCCAAGAGACCCAGTACTTC
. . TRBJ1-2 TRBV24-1 CATSDLDMGYGYTF TGTGCCACCAGTGATTTGGATATGGGCTATGGCTACACCTTC
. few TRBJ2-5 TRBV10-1 CASSDPSGEGETQYF TGCGCCAGCAGTGACCCTTCAGGCGAAGGAGAGACCCAGTACTTC
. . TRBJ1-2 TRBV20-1 CSARQIEGARFYGYTF TGCAGTGCTAGACAAATCGAGGGCGCCCGTTTCTATGGCTACACCTTC
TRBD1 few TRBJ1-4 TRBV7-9 CASSIRGNEKLFF TGTGCCAGCAGCATCAGGGGGAACGAAAAACTGTTTTTT
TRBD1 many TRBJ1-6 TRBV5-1 CASSLEAGGATSPLHF TGCGCCAGCAGCTTGGAAGCAGGGGGCGCAACCTCACCCCTCCACTTT
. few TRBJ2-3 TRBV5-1 CASSFRQFTDTQYF TGCGCCAGCAGCTTTCGACAGTTCACAGATACGCAGTATTTT
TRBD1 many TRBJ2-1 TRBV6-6 CASSYSGGWEQFF TGTGCCAGCAGTTACTCAGGGGGCTGGGAGCAGTTCTTC
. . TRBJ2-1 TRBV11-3 CASSLTTGTHSYNEQFF TGTGCCAGCAGCTTAACGACCGGGACTCACTCCTACAATGAGCAGTTCTTC
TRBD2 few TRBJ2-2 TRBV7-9 CASSSYSYTGRRYTGELFF TGTGCCAGCAGCTCCTACTCATACACCGGGAGGCGGTACACCGGGGAGCTGTTTTTT
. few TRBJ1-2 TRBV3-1 CASSYRGEDHGYTF TGTGCCAGCAGTTACCGGGGCGAGGACCATGGCTACACCTTC
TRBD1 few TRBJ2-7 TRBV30 CAFFRDSYYEQYF TGTGCCTTTTTCCGGGACAGCTACTACGAGCAGTACTTC
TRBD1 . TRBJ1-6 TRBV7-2 CASSPPPGQAKSPLHF TGTGCCAGCAGCCCCCCCCCGGGACAGGCGAAGTCACCCCTCCACTTT
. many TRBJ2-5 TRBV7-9 CASSFAGRSETQYF TGTGCCAGCAGCTTCGCAGGGAGGTCAGAGACCCAGTACTTC
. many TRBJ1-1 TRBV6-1 CASSEVENTEAFF TGTGCCAGCAGTGAAGTCGAGAACACTGAAGCTTTCTTT
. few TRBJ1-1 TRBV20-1 CSGEGPPETEAFF TGCAGTGGGGAGGGACCACCAGAGACTGAAGCTTTCTTT
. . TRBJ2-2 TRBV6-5 CASSTVQEGPNTGELFF TGTGCCAGCAGTACAGTGCAAGAGGGACCGAACACCGGGGAGCTGTTTTTT
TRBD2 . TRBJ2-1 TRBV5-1 CASSLIATSGDNEQFF TGCGCCAGCAGCTTGATAGCGACTAGCGGAGACAATGAGCAGTTCTTC
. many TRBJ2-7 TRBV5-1 CASRLWDSYEQYF TGCGCCAGCAGATTGTGGGACTCCTACGAGCAGTACTTC
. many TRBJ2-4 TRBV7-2 CASSPIDRLGNIQYF TGTGCCAGCAGCCCCATCGACAGGTTGGGAAACATTCAGTACTTC
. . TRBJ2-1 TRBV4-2 CASSQGAPEQLF TGTGCCAGCAGCCAAGGAGCACCCGAGCAGTTATTC
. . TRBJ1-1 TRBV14 CASSVGLGLPLAFF TGTGCCAGCAGCGTAGGCTTGGGCCTTCCCTTAGCTTTCTTT
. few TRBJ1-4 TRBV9 CASSVSGVEKLFF TGTGCCAGCAGCGTATCAGGGGTTGAAAAACTGTTTTTT
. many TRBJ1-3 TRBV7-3 CASSLMGPKTGNTIYF TGTGCCAGCAGCTTAATGGGACCCAAAACTGGAAACACCATATATTTT
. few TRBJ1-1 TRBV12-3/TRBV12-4 CASTLGNAEAFF TGTGCCAGCACCCTAGGTAACGCTGAAGCTTTCTTT
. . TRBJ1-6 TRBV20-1 CSARDQGSQAYNSPLHF TGCAGTGCTAGAGATCAAGGCAGCCAAGCATATAATTCACCCCTCCACTTT
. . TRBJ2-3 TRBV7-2 CASSVPATGTDTQYF TGTGCCAGCAGCGTCCCCGCGACGGGTACAGATACGCAGTATTTT
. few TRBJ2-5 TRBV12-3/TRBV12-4 CASSLPWKGETQYF TGTGCCAGCAGTTTACCATGGAAAGGGGAGACCCAGTACTTC
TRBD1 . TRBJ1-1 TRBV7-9 CASSLRTLRDRGVNTEAFF TGTGCCAGCAGCTTGCGGACGCTCCGGGACAGGGGCGTGAACACTGAAGCTTTCTTT
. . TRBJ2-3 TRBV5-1 CASSLGRGASTDTQYF TGCGCCAGCAGCTTGGGTAGGGGGGCGAGCACAGATACGCAGTATTTT
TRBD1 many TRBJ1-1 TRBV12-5 CASGHGTGVEAFF TGTGCTAGTGGCCATGGGACAGGCGTTGAAGCTTTCTTT
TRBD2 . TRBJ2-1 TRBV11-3 CASSALAGGNNEQFF TGTGCCAGCAGCGCCCTAGCGGGGGGGAACAATGAGCAGTTCTTC
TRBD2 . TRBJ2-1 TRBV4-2 CASSQEPTGTSGHNEQFF TGTGCCAGCAGCCAAGAACCTACCGGGACTAGCGGCCACAATGAGCAGTTCTTC